The present T cell receptor beta chain was sequenced within a study of cytomegalovirus exposure and HLA in healthy donors (dated by TCRdb to about 2017). Study-wide context: In an earlier analysis of under 600 of the donors, approximately 300 Gb of sequence data and 117 million unique TCR beta sequences from 150 million to 200 million T cells were reported. About 320 gigabases of sequencing data and 78 million or so unique TCR sequences were included in an early release covering about 600 HLA-typed donors. Of the approximately 400 genotyped donors, 80% to 90% were placed in the genetic ancestry cluster associated with self-reported Caucasian donors. The aim of the study was to test whether cataloging public T cell receptors could identify signatures of past pathogen exposure. The study used immunosequencing to profile the T cell repertoires of 600 to 850 subjects and linked those repertoires to cytomegalovirus serostatus. In addition to the first cohort of roughly 670 subjects, a separate validation cohort of about 120 different subjects was used. High-throughput TCR immunosequencing, statistical association of individual TCRs with disease status, and machine learning were combined to predict cytomegalovirus infection status. A later analysis re-examined previously published TCR beta repertoires from hundreds of donors and added high-resolution HLA genotyping to investigate patterns of TCR occurrence. Rather than drawing on any new phenotypic data, the later analysis identified candidate immune exposures from TCR beta sequences and the way those sequences occurred across donors. To decide whether each TCR beta V gene segment behaved as functional or pseudogenic, an earlier analysis of 587 of the donors relied on high-throughput TCR beta sequencing. Alongside the repertoire data, information on donor age, sex, ethnicity and CMV serostatus was compiled. A later genetic analysis used genome-wide SNP genotypes for about 60% of the roughly 670 donors, treating that subset as a discovery cohort. All discovery cohort repertoires had been generated using a single sequencing platform. Both class I and class II loci were covered by HLA typing, at four-digit resolution. The number of typed donors differed by locus: about 620-640 for A, B, C, DRB1 and DQB1; some 500 for DQA1; around 580 for DPA1; and some 450 for DPB1. Four to six DR-DQ haplotypes were handled as single units for association and clustering, since linkage in the cohort was strong. On average, around 240,000 unique TCR beta nucleotide sequences were sequenced per donor among a few hundred genotyped donors of the cohort, with 15% to 20% of those sequences being non-productive. The paper as a whole reports these results and caveats: The study listed over 150 TCR beta chains as associated with cytomegalovirus. Specific HLA alleles were associated with 15,000 to 20,000 TCR beta sequences at a false discovery rate of 0.05 in a later analysis. Because HLA typing was missing for some donors at each locus, association tests included only the typed subset. In a later analysis, TCR association rates were found to vary across HLA loci, with the most associated TCRs seen for DRB1 alleles and the fewest for HLA-C alleles. Three of the identified cytomegalovirus-associated TCR beta chains were confirmed in vitro to be specific for cytomegalovirus antigens. Strong co-occurrence of HLA alleles, especially DR and DQ, made assigning TCR associations to individual alleles difficult. According to a later analysis, most CMV-associated TCR beta chains appeared to be HLA-restricted, and the HLA associations seemed to be driven largely by CMV exposure. A further reported finding was that TCR beta sequences accurately predicted the HLA-A and HLA-B alleles for most subjects in the first cohort. Correlated functional status among segregating V segments might be attributable to linkage disequilibrium, but an unknown experimental factor could not be ruled out. According to the authors, the approach could potentially be generalized to other disease states and immunological phenotypes. In an earlier analysis of 450 to 750 of the donors, most TCR beta V segments appeared in productive rearrangements about 90% or about 30% of the time, broadly matching IMGT annotations. The classifier was reported to diagnose cytomegalovirus status with high specificity and sensitivity in both the original and validation cohorts. Only TCR beta chains were sequenced in this cohort, and the absence of alpha or paired-chain data limited detectable features. A later analysis reported that several top co-occurrence clusters appeared linked to parvovirus B19, influenza, CMV and Epstein-Barr virus. V-gene and J-gene trimming of TCR beta chains was associated with a missense DCLRE1C variant in a later genetic analysis, and the association was replicated in an independent cohort. A cluster of highly shared sequence variants was judged likely to be a technical artifact of the sequencing pipeline. Most TCR sequences were seen in very few donors, while some public TCRs were found in many individuals. A later genetic analysis reported fewer N-insertions in productive TCRs among donors in an Asian-associated ancestry cluster than the roughly 620-donor mean. Because counts were too low, roughly 16 rarely observed V segments, including chromosome 9 orphons, were left out of the earlier analysis of roughly 600 of the donors. For the cohort, immune exposure information was limited to CMV serostatus. The presence/absence analyses assumed that sequencing depth was roughly uniform across donors, and that assumption may not be true. Compared with equally common non-associated chains, HLA-associated TCR beta chains in a later analysis were more clonally expanded and had lower generation probabilities.

For this clone: Its antigen remains unidentified. No base qualities exist here, and no much larger clone lies one base off it.

The cohort was made up of about 670 healthy bone marrow donors. At the time of sampling, all cohort members were nominally healthy, though unrecorded immune exposures were likely present. The donor tested CMV seropositive and was one of the 289 seropositive cohort members. Every donor gave a peripheral blood sample, and the peripheral blood mononuclear cells from that sample were used for TCR beta sequencing. Genomic DNA was extracted from the blood cell samples with the Qiagen DNeasy Blood Extraction Kit. Receptors were amplified or captured by the immunoSEQ multiplex PCR assay. The multiplex PCR relied on a mix of 60 forward primers for TCR Vbeta segments and 13 reverse primers for TCR Jbeta segments. A multiplex PCR assay on genomic DNA amplified the CDR3 region of rearranged TCR beta genes. Amplified TCR beta libraries were sequenced as 87-base-pair reads on the Illumina HiSeq System. The authors processed their data as follows. A later analysis tallied 70 million to 100 million unique TCR beta chains across the 660 or so repertoires, and roughly 11 million of those chains were shared by two or more donors. A nearest-neighbor algorithm error-corrected the raw reads and collapsed the reads into unique sequences, merging closely related sequences to remove PCR and sequencing errors. V, D and J gene segments were assigned by aligning CDR3 sequences to IMGT reference sequences. For a sequence to be retained, a match of at least six nucleotides to both a V gene segment and a J gene segment was required. A rearrangement counted as productive if the CDR3 had no stop codons and remained in frame with V and J, and every other rearrangement counted as non-productive. Following IMGT convention, CDR3 was defined as the stretch from the second conserved V-encoded cysteine to the conserved J-encoded phenylalanine. The earlier analysis of about 610 of the donors excluded sequences that lacked an unambiguous match to a single V gene segment. An earlier analysis of 550 to 650 of the donors classified V segments as functional when productive rearrangements were above 56.7% and as segregating when the standard deviation between donors was above 5%. A statistical classification framework was built to diagnose cytomegalovirus status from the catalog of TCR beta chain sequences. In a later analysis, V and J genes were assigned by comparing TCR nucleotide sequences against IMGT/GENE-DB human TR gene sequences. Using the TCRdist pipeline, a later analysis assigned CDR3 sequences along with most-parsimonious VDJ recombination scenarios. In a later analysis, each TCR beta chain was defined by its CDR3 amino acid sequence together with its V-gene family, and reads lacking a unique V-gene family were excluded. A later analysis removed roughly 590 highly shared, low-generation-probability nucleotide sequences to deal with suspected cross-contamination and a sequencing artifact. In a later analysis, a clonal expansion index for each public chain was calculated from normalized within-repertoire ranks of inferred template counts. A later analysis computed generation probabilities with a VDJ recombination model fitted to out-of-frame rearrangements, and checked the results against IGoR. In a later analysis, TCR-TCR, TCR-HLA and TCR-CMV co-occurrence was scored with hypergeometric tests, and a repertoire-size bias correction was applied to TCR pairs. False discovery rates were estimated in a later analysis by permuting HLA or CMV assignments 20 times. A later analysis grouped co-occurring TCRs with DBSCAN, adding TCRdist sequence similarity when clustering within HLA-allele-positive subsets. Repertoires with fewer than 30,000 or more than 120,000 public chains were left out of co-occurrence clustering, as were about 5 repertoires with anomalous nucleotide sharing. In its TCRdb copy, this immuneACCESS table keeps in-frame sequences only and misses some clones. Where compared with another copy, unresolved V genes explain less than half of these, and the others have no known cause. Clonal size and the V and J genes are those of that table, whereas D and trimming came from the DNA. This sample holds approximately 100,000 clones; roughly four fifths were observed only once. Around an eighth of the sample is held by the ten biggest clonotypes.

The receptor comes from a male donor in good health and CMV-seropositive. The sample consisted of PBMCs.

The nucleotides read TGTGCCAGCAGCTTTACAGGGGGCACTGAAGCTTTCTTT. Its protein is CASSFTGGTEAFF. The V and J segments used are TRBV4-2 and TRBJ1-1; TRBD1 matches 8 bases in the middle. CDR1 and CDR2 are read off the germline V gene as LGHNA and YNFKEQ. The CDR3 covers 13 residues, taking in both the cysteine and the phenylalanine. Just CDR3 DNA is preserved here, 39 bases in frame from base 1. Compared with germline, V lacks 5 bases and J lacks 4 bases; bases without a gene match: 3.